This T cell receptor beta chain was captured in a study of control samples from healthy donors and cancer patients. Here immunoSEQ multiplex PCR was the method, and the copy in TCRdb shows in-frame clones only, minus some. The table includes around 130,000 clones, roughly 91% detected once. V gave up 0 bases and J gave up 4 bases, with 6 bases separating them. Germline CDR1 and CDR2: SQVTM and ANQGSEA. CDR3 length equals 12 residues. Sequencing was done on a sample of PBMCs. The receptor comes from a man aged 50 to 60 with head and neck cancer. The V call is TRBV29-1, the J call TRBJ1-1; D remains ambiguous. The CDR3 protein is CSVEDGSTEAFF. DNA of the CDR3: TGCAGCGTTGAAGATGGGAGCACTGAAGCTTTCTTT.